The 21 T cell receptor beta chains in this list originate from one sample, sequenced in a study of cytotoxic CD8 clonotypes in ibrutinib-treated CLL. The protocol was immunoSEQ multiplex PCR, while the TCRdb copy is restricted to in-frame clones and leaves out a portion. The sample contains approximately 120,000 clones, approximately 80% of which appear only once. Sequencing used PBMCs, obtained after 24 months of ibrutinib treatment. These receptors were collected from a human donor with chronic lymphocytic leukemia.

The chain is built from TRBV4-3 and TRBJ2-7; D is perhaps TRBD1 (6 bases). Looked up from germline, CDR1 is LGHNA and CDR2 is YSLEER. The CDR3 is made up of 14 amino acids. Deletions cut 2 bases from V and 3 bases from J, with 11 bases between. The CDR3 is CASSQRADSYEQYF. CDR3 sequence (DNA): TGCGCCAGCAGCCAACGCGCGGACAGCTACGAGCAGTACTTC.

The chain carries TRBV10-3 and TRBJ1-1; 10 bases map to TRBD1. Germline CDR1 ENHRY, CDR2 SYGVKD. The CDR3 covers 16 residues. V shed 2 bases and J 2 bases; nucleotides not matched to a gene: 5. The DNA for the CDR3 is TGTGCCATCAGTGAGGGACCGACAGGGGGCAACACTGAAGCTTTCTTT. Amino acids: CAISEGPTGGNTEAFF.

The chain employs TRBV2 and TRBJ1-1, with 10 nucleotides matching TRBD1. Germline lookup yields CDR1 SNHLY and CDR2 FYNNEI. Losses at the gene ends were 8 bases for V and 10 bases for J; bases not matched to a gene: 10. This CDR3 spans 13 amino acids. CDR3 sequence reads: CASGDRGRRGAFF. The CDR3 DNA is TGTGCCAGCGGCGACAGGGGGCGCCGGGGAGCTTTCTTT.

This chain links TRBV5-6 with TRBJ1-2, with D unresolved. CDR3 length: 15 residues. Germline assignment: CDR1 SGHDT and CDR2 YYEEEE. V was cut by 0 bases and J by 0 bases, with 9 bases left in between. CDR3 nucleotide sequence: TGTGCCAGCAGCTTGGTCTTTGCAACTAACTATGGCTACACCTTC. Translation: CASSLVFATNYGYTF.

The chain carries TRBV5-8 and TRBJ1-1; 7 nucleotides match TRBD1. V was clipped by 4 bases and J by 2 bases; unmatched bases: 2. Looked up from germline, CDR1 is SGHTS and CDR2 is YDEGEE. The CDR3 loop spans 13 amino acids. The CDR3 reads CASSPGGNTEAFF. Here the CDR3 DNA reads TGTGCCAGCAGCCCAGGGGGTAACACTGAAGCTTTCTTT.

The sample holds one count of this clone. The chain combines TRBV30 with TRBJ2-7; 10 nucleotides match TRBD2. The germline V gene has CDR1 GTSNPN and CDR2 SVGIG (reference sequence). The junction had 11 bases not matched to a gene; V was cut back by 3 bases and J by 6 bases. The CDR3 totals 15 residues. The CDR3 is CAWRALAGVIREQYF. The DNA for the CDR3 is TGTGCCTGGAGGGCTCTAGCGGGGGTCATTCGCGAGCAGTACTTC.

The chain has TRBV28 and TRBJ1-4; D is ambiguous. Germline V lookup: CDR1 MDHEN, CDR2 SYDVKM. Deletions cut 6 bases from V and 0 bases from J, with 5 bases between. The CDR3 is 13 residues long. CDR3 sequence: CASRAATNEKLFF. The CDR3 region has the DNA TGTGCCAGCAGAGCAGCAACTAATGAAAAACTGTTTTTT.

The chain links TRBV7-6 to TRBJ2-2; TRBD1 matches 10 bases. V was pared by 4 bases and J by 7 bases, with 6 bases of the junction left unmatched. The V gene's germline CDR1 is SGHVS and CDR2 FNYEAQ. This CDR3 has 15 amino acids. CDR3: CASSSPGQGSGELFF. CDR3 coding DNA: TGTGCCAGCAGCTCTCCGGGACAGGGGAGCGGGGAGCTGTTTTTT.

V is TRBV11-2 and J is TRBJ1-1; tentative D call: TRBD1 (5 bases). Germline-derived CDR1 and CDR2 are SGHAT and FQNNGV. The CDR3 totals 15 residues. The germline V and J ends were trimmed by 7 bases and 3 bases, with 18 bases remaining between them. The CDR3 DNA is TGTGCCAGCAACCCTGGGACCCGGGGGGACACTGAAGCTTTCTTT. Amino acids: CASNPGTRGDTEAFF.

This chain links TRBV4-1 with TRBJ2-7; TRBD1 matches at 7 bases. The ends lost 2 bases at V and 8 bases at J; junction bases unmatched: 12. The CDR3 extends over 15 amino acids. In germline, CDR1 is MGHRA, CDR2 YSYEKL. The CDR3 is CASSQNQDRLLQQYF. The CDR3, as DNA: TGCGCCAGCAGCCAAAACCAGGACAGGCTGTTACAGCAGTACTTC.

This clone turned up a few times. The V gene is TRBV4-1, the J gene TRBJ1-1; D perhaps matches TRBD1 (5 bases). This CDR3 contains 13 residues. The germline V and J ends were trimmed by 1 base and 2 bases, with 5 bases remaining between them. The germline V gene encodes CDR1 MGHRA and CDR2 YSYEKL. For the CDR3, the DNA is TGCGCCAGCAGCCAAGGGACAAACACTGAAGCTTTCTTT. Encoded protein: CASSQGTNTEAFF.

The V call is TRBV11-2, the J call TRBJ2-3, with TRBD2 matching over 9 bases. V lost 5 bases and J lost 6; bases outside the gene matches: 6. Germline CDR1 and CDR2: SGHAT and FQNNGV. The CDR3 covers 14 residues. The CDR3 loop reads CASSENSGGDTQYF. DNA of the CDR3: TGTGCCAGCAGCGAGAATAGCGGGGGTGATACGCAGTATTTT.

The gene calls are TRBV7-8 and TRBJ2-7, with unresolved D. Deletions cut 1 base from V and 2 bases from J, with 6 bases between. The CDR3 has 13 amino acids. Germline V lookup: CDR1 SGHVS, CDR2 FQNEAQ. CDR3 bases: TGTGCCAGCAGCTTAGGAGAGGCCTACGAGCAGTACTTC. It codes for CASSLGEAYEQYF.

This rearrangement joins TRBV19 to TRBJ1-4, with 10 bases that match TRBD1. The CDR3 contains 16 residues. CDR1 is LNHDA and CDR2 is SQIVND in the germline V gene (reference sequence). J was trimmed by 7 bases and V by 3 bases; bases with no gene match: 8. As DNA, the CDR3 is TGTGCCAGTAGTATTGGAGCGGGACAGGGGCGTGAAAAACTGTTTTTT. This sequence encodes CASSIGAGQGREKLFF.

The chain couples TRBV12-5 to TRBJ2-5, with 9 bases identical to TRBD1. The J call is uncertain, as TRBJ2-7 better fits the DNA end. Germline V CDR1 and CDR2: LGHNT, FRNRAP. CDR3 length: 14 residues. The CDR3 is CASSRGQGYYEQYF. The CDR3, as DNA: TGTGCTAGTAGTAGGGGACAGGGTTATTACGAGCAGTACTTC.

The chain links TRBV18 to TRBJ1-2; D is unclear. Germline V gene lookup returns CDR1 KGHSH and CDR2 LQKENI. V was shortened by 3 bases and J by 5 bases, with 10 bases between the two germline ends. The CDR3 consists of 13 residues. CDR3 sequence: CASSPDKIYGYTF. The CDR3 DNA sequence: TGTGCCAGCTCACCCGACAAGATATATGGCTACACCTTC. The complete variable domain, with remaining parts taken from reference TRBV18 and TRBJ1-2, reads NAGVMQNPRHLVRRRGQEARLRCSPMKGHSHVYWYRQLPEEGLKFMVYLQKENIIDESGMPKERFSAEFPKEGPSILRIQQVVRGDSAAYFCASSPDKIYGYTFGSGTRLTVV.

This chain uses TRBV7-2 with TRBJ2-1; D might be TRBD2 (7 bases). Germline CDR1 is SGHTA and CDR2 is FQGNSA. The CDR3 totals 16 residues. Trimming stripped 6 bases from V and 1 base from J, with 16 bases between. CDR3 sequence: CASSTRGGGSYNEQFF. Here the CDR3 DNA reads TGTGCCAGCAGTACTAGGGGGGGAGGGTCCTACAATGAGCAGTTCTTC.

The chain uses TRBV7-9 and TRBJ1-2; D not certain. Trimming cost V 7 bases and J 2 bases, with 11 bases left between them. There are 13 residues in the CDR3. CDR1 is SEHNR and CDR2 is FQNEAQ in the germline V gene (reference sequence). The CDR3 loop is CASTGSANYGYTF. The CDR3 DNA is TGTGCCAGCACCGGCAGCGCAAACTATGGCTACACCTTC.

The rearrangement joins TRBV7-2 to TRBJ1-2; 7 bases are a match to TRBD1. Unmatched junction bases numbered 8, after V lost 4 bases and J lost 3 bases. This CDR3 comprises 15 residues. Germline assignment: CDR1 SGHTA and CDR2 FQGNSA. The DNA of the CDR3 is TGTGCCAGCAGCTCACCCCCGGGACAGTACTATGGCTACACCTTC. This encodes CASSSPPGQYYGYTF.

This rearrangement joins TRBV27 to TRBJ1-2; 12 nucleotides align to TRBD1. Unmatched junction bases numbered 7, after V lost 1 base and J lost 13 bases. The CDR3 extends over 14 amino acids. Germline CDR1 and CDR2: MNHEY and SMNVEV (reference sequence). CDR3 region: CASSLLEGQGAVTF. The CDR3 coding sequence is TGTGCCAGCAGTTTATTAGAGGGACAGGGGGCGGTCACCTTC.

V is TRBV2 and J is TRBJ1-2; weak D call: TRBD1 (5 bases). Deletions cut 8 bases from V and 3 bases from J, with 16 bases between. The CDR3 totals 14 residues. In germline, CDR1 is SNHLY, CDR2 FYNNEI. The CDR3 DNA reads TGTGCCAGCCACCGGGGCCCGCGTTACTATGGCTACACCTTC. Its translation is CASHRGPRYYGYTF.